This T cell receptor beta chain was documented in a study of T-cell reconstitution after alpha-beta-depleted transplantation in children. Trimming took 5 bases from V and 2 from J; bases not matched to a gene: 7. The CDR3 is made up of 15 amino acids. In germline, CDR1 is MNHNS, CDR2 SASEGT. The library targeted TCRbeta and was prepared with unique molecular identifiers. Via MiXCR, TCRdb re-called the PCR reads, giving one row per CDR3 protein. Of some 520,000 distinct CDR3 sequences listed, roughly 33% are singletons. The origin of this receptor is a human donor who donated a stem cell graft to a child with aplastic anemia. This specimen consisted of PBMCs from the stem cell graft donor, obtained from the stem cell graft. The chain has TRBV6-1 and TRBJ2-7, with 9 nucleotides matching TRBD1. The CDR3 reads CASSKPTGGTYEQYF. DNA of the CDR3: TGTGCCAGCAGTAAGCCGACAGGGGGAACCTACGAGCAGTACTTC.